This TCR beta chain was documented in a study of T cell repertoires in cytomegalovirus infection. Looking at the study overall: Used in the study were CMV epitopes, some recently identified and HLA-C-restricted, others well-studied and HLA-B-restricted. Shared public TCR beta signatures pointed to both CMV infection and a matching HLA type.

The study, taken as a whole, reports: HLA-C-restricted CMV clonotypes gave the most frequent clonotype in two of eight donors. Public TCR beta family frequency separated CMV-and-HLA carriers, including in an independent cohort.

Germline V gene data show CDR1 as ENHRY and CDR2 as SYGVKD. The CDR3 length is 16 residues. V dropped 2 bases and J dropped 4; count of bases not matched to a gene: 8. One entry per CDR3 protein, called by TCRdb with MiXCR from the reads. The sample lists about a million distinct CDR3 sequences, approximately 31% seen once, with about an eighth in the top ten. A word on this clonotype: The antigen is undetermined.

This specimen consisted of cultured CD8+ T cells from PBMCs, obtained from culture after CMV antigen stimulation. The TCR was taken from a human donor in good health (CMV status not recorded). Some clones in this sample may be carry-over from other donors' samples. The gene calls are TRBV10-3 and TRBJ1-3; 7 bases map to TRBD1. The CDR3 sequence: CAISEKSRGGGNTIYF. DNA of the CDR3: TGTGCCATCAGTGAGAAGTCCAGGGGGGGAGGAAACACCATATATTTT.